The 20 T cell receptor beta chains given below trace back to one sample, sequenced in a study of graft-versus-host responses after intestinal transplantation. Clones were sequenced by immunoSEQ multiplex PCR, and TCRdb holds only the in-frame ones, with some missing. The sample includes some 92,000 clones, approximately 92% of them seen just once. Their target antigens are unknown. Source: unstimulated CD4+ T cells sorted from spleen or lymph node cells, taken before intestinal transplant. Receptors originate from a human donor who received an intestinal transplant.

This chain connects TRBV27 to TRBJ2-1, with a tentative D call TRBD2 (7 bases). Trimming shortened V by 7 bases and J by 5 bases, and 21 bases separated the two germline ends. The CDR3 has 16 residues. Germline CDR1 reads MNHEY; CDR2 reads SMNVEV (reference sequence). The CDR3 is CASTPRGRVAHNEQFF. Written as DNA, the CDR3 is TGTGCCAGCACCCCGAGGGGGAGGGTAGCCCACAATGAGCAGTTCTTC.

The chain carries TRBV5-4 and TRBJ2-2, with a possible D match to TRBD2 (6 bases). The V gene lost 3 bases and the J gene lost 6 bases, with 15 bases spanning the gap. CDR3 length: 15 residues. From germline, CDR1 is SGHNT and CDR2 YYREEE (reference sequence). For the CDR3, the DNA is TGTGCCAGCAGCTACCGGGACTTGGGGGCCGGGGAGCTGTTTTTT. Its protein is CASSYRDLGAGELFF. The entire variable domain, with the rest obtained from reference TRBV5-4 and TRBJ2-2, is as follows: ETGVTQSPTHLIKTRGQQVTLRCSSQSGHNTVSWYQQALGQGPQFIFQYYREEENGRGNFPPRFSGLQFPNYSSELNVNALELDDSALYLCASSYRDLGAGELFFGEGSRLTVL.

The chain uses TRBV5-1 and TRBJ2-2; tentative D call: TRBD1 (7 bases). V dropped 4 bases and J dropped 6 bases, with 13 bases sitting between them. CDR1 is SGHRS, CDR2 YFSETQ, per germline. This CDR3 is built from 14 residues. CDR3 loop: CASSDQGGAGELFF. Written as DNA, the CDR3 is TGCGCCAGCAGCGACCAGGGGGGCGCCGGGGAGCTGTTTTTT.

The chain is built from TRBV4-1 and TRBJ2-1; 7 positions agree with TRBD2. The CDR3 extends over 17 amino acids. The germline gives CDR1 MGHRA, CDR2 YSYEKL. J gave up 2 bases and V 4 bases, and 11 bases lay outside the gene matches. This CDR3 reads CASSPLLTSSPYNEQFF. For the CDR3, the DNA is TGCGCCAGCAGCCCCCTCCTGACTAGCAGCCCCTACAATGAGCAGTTCTTC.

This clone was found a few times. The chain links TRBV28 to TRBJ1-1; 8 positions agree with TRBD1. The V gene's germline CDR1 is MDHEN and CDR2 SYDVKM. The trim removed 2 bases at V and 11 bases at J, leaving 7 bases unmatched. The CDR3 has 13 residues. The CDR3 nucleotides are TGTGCCAGCAGTTTAGGGCAGGGGGCAGATGCTTTCTTT. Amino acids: CASSLGQGADAFF.

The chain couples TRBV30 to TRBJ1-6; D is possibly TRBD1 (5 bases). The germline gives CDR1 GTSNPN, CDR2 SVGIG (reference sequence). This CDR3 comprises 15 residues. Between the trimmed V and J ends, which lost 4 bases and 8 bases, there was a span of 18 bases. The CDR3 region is CAWNPWAGRDSPLHF. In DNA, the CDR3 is TGTGCCTGGAACCCCTGGGCAGGGAGGGATTCACCCCTCCACTTT. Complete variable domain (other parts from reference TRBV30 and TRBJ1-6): SQTIHQWPATLVQPVGSPLSLECTVEGTSNPNLYWYRQAAGRGLQLLFYSVGIGQISSEVPQNLSASRPQDRQFILSSKKLLLSDSGFYLCAWNPWAGRDSPLHFGNGTRLTVT.

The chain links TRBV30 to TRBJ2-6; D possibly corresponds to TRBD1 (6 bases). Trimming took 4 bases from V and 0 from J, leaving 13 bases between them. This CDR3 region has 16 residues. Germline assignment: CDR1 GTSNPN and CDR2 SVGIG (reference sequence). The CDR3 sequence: CAWIFKGVSGANVLTF. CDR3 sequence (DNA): TGTGCCTGGATTTTTAAGGGGGTCTCTGGGGCCAACGTCCTGACTTTC. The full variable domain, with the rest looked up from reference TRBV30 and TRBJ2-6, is SQTIHQWPATLVQPVGSPLSLECTVEGTSNPNLYWYRQAAGRGLQLLFYSVGIGQISSEVPQNLSASRPQDRQFILSSKKLLLSDSGFYLCAWIFKGVSGANVLTFGAGSRLTVL.

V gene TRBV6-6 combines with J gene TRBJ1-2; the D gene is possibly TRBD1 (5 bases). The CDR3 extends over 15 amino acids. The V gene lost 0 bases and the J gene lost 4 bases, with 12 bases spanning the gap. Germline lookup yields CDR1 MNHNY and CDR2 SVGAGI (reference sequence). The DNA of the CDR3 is TGTGCCAGCAGTTACTCGAATGGCGGGGGCTATGGCTACACCTTC. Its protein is CASSYSNGGGYGYTF.

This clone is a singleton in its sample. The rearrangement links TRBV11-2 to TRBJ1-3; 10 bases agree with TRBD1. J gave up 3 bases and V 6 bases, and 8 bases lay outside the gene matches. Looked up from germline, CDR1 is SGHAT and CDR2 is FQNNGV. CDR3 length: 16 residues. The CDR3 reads CASSLTGGASGNTIYF. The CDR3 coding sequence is TGTGCCAGCAGTTTGACAGGGGGCGCAAGTGGAAACACCATATATTTT.

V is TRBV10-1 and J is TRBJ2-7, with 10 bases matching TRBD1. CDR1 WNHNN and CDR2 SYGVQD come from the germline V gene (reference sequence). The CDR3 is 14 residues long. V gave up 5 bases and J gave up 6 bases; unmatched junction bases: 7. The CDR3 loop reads CASSSRDRGSEQYF. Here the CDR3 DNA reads TGCGCCAGCAGTTCCCGGGACAGGGGTTCCGAGCAGTACTTC.

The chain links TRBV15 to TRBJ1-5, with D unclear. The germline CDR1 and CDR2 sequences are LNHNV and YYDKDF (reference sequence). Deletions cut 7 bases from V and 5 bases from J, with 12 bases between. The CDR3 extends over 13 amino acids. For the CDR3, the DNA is TGTGCCACCACCACCGGTTGGGATCAGCCCCAGCATTTT. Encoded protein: CATTTGWDQPQHF.

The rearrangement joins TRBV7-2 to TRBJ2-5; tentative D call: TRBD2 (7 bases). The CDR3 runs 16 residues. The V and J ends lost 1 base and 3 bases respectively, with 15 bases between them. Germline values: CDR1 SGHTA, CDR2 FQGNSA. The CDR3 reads CASSLGGASGKETQYF. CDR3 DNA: TGTGCCAGCAGCTTAGGGGGGGCTAGCGGAAAAGAGACCCAGTACTTC.

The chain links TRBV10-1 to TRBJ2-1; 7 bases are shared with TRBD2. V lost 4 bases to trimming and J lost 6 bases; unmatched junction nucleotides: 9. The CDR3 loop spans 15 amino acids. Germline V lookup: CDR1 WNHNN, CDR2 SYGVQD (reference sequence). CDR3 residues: CASSATSSAANEQFF. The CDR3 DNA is TGCGCCAGCAGTGCGACTAGCAGCGCGGCCAATGAGCAGTTCTTC.

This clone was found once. The CDR3 DNA is TGTGCCAGCAGTTTAAACGCATACAGCAATCAGCCCCAGCATTTT. As protein: CASSLNAYSNQPQHF. The chain carries TRBV27 and TRBJ1-5; D gene uncertain. The ends were cut back, 2 bases at V and 1 base at J, with 9 bases in the middle. The CDR3 has 15 residues. Looked up from germline, CDR1 is MNHEY and CDR2 is SMNVEV (reference sequence).

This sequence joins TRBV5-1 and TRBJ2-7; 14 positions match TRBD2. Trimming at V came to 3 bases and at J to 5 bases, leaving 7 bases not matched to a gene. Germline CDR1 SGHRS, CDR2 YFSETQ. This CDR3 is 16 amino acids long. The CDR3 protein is CASSSGTSGRSDEQYF. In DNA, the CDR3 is TGCGCCAGCAGCTCCGGGACTAGCGGGAGATCGGACGAGCAGTACTTC.

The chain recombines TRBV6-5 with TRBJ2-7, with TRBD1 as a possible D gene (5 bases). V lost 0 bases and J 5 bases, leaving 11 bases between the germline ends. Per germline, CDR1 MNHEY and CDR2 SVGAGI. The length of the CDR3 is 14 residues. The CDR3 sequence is CASSYSGRVDEQYF. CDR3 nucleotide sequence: TGTGCCAGCAGTTACTCTGGCAGGGTCGACGAGCAGTACTTC.

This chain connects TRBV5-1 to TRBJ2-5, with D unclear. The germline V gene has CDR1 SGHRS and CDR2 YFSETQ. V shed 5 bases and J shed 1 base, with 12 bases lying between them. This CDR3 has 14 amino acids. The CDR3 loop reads CASRHLTSQETQYF. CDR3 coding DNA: TGCGCCAGCAGGCACCTGACAAGCCAAGAGACCCAGTACTTC.

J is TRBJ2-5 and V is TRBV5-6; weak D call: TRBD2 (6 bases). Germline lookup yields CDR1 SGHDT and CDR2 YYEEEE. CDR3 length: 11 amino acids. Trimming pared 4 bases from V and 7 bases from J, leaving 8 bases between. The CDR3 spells CASSLGGTQYF. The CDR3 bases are TGTGCCAGCAGCCTGGGGGGGACCCAGTACTTC.

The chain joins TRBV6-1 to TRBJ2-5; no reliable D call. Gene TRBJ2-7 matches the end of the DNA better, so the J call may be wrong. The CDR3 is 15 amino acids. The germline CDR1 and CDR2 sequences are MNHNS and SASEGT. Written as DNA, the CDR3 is TGTGCCAGCAGTGAGACGTCGCGTACACCTTACGAGCAGTACTTC. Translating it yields CASSETSRTPYEQYF.

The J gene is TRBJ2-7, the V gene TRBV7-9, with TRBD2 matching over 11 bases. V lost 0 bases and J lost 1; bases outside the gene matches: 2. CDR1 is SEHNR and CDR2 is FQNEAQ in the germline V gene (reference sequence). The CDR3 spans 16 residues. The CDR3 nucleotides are TGTGCCAGCAGCTTAGCCACTAGCGGGAGATCCTACGAGCAGTACTTC. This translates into CASSLATSGRSYEQYF. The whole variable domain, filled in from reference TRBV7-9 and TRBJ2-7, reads DTGVSQNPRHKITKRGQNVTFRCDPISEHNRLYWYRQTLGQGPEFLTYFQNEAQLEKSRLLSDRFSAERPKGSFSTLEIQRTEQGDSAMYLCASSLATSGRSYEQYFGPGTRLTVT.